The 30 T cell receptor beta chains below all came from one sample that was sequenced in a study of T cell responses to AZD1222 COVID-19 vaccine. Libraries were prepared by immunoSEQ multiplex PCR; TCRdb keeps only in-frame clonotypes and omits some of them. The sample has 150,000 to 200,000 clones, 80% to 95% seen once; the top ten hold around 1.6%. The material was peripheral blood, obtained on day 0 of AZD1222 vaccination. Receptor source: an adult in good health.

This rearrangement joins TRBV2 to TRBJ2-3; TRBD2 agrees at 7 bases. There are 14 residues in the CDR3. Germline CDR1 and CDR2: SNHLY and FYNNEI. With V trimmed by 6 bases and J by 2 bases, 5 bases remained unmatched. CDR3 sequence: CASRSGRATDTQYF. Written as DNA, the CDR3 is TGTGCCAGCAGGAGTGGGAGGGCCACAGATACGCAGTATTTT.

The rearrangement joins TRBV18 to TRBJ2-1; tentative D call: TRBD1 (5 bases). V gave up 0 bases and J gave up 5 bases, with 17 bases separating them. This CDR3 comprises 17 residues. Germline CDR1 reads KGHSH; CDR2 reads LQKENI. The CDR3 spells CASSPPQGPVSDNEQFF. The CDR3 nucleotides are TGTGCCAGCTCACCACCGCAGGGCCCTGTCTCTGACAATGAGCAGTTCTTC.

CDR3 in DNA: TGTGCCAGCAGTTTACAGGGGGCGAATCAGCCCCAGCATTTT. It specifies CASSLQGANQPQHF. This sequence joins TRBV27 and TRBJ1-5; 8 nucleotides line up with TRBD1. Looked up from germline, CDR1 is MNHEY and CDR2 is SMNVEV (reference sequence). There are 14 residues in the CDR3. The V segment lost 2 bases and the J segment 4 bases; nucleotides outside the gene matches: 1.

The gene calls are TRBV6-2 or TRBV6-3 and TRBJ1-5; D might be TRBD1 (6 bases). The germline V gene has CDR1 MNHEY and CDR2 SVGEGT. The V gene lost 2 bases and the J gene lost 0 bases, with 14 bases spanning the gap. The CDR3 contains 17 residues. The CDR3 reads CASSYNRDTYSNQPQHF. Here the CDR3 DNA reads TGTGCCAGCAGTTACAACCGGGACACCTATAGCAATCAGCCCCAGCATTTT.

The V gene is TRBV7-9, the J gene TRBJ2-1; D not resolved. Germline V gene data show CDR1 as SEHNR and CDR2 as FQNEAQ (reference sequence). Deletions cut 2 bases from V and 5 bases from J, with 4 bases between. The length of the CDR3 is 12 residues. The CDR3 loop reads CASSLRDNEQFF. CDR3 nucleotide sequence: TGTGCCAGCAGCTTACGAGACAATGAGCAGTTCTTC.

The chain has TRBV7-9 and TRBJ1-1, with TRBD1 matching 7 bases. V trimming: 5 bases; J trimming: 1 base; junction bases outside the gene matches: 4. Germline values: CDR1 SEHNR, CDR2 FQNEAQ (reference sequence). CDR3 length equals 14 residues. The CDR3 sequence: CASSQTGQNTEAFF. For the CDR3, the DNA is TGTGCCAGCAGCCAGACAGGGCAGAACACTGAAGCTTTCTTT.

This clone has a handful of counts. The chain employs TRBV15 and TRBJ1-2, with D hard to call. The CDR3 totals 12 residues. The V gene lost 0 bases and the J gene lost 1 base, with 0 bases spanning the gap. Germline CDR1 and CDR2: LNHNV and YYDKDF (reference sequence). CDR3 sequence reads: CATSRDNYGYTF. The CDR3, as DNA: TGTGCCACCAGCAGAGATAACTATGGCTACACCTTC.

This rearrangement joins TRBV11-2 to TRBJ2-3; D gene uncertain. V dropped 3 bases and J dropped 0 bases, with 4 bases sitting between them. The germline gives CDR1 SGHAT, CDR2 FQNNGV. CDR3 length equals 13 residues. The CDR3: CASSLVSTDTQYF. The CDR3 nucleotides are TGTGCCAGCAGCTTGGTAAGCACAGATACGCAGTATTTT.

This chain connects TRBV19 to TRBJ2-7; TRBD1 matches at 10 bases. Germline V gene sequence: CDR1 LNHDA, CDR2 SQIVND (reference sequence). Germline trimming cut 5 bases from V and 3 bases from J; bases unmatched to any gene: 10. This CDR3 is built from 16 residues. The CDR3 bases are TGTGCCAGTAGTCCCGGCCCGGGACAGGGGATCTACGAGCAGTACTTC. This codes for CASSPGPGQGIYEQYF.

This chain joins TRBV18 and TRBJ1-3; 7 bases are shared with TRBD1. V lost 6 bases to trimming and J lost 0 bases; unmatched junction nucleotides: 8. Germline V gene sequence: CDR1 KGHSH, CDR2 LQKENI. The CDR3 has 16 amino acids. This chain's CDR3 is CASSPGQVRSGNTIYF. The CDR3 DNA is TGTGCCAGCTCCCCTGGACAGGTTCGCTCTGGAAACACCATATATTTT.

The J gene is TRBJ2-5, the V gene TRBV2; no definite D call. The CDR3 spans 14 residues. The germline CDR1 and CDR2 sequences are SNHLY and FYNNEI. The ends were cut back, 8 bases at V and 1 base at J, with 14 bases in the middle. The CDR3 sequence: CASSQVLSQETQYF. The DNA for the CDR3 is TGTGCCAGCTCGCAAGTACTTTCCCAAGAGACCCAGTACTTC.

Worth noting for this clone: At the DNA level, this CDR3 is encoded by other sequences in the same sample as well. V is TRBV2 and J is TRBJ1-1, with D maybe TRBD1 (5 bases). CDR3 length: 14 residues. Germline V gene sequence: CDR1 SNHLY, CDR2 FYNNEI. V was trimmed by 5 bases and J by 1 base, leaving 11 bases between them. The CDR3 reads CASSRQGRNTEAFF. The DNA for the CDR3 is TGTGCCAGCAGTCGTCAGGGCAGGAACACTGAAGCTTTCTTT.

The chain has TRBV5-1 and TRBJ1-3; D not resolved. Germline assignment: CDR1 SGHRS and CDR2 YFSETQ. This CDR3 comprises 15 residues. The V end was cut by 0 bases, the J end by 2 bases, with 9 bases between. This chain's CDR3 is CASSLEPGAGNTIYF. In nucleotides, the CDR3 is TGCGCCAGCAGCTTGGAACCGGGAGCTGGAAACACCATATATTTT.

The chain combines TRBV7-9 with TRBJ2-3; 11 bases map to TRBD2. With 2 bases clipped from V and 3 bases from J, the junction kept 1 base outside the gene matches. The CDR3 has 15 amino acids. Germline lookup yields CDR1 SEHNR and CDR2 FQNEAQ (reference sequence). In nucleotides, the CDR3 is TGTGCCAGCAGCTTATGGACTAGCGGGACAGATACGCAGTATTTT. It yields the protein CASSLWTSGTDTQYF. Complete variable domain (other parts from reference TRBV7-9 and TRBJ2-3): DTGVSQNPRHKITKRGQNVTFRCDPISEHNRLYWYRQTLGQGPEFLTYFQNEAQLEKSRLLSDRFSAERPKGSFSTLEIQRTEQGDSAMYLCASSLWTSGTDTQYFGPGTRLTVL.

The rearrangement links TRBV12-3 or TRBV12-4 to TRBJ1-2; no firm D call. The CDR3 runs 13 residues. V gave up 6 bases and J gave up 8 bases, with 16 bases separating them. The CDR3 loop is CASSPGLREGYTF. The CDR3, as DNA: TGTGCCAGCAGCCCGGGCCTCCGGGAGGGCTACACCTTC.

The chain recombines TRBV9 with TRBJ1-3; D not certain. From germline, CDR1 is SGDLS and CDR2 YYNGEE. The V end lost 4 bases, the J end lost 0 bases, and 11 bases lay between the germline ends. The CDR3 is made up of 15 amino acids. CDR3: CASSPSLGSGNTIYF. CDR3 DNA: TGTGCCAGCAGCCCCAGCTTGGGCTCTGGAAACACCATATATTTT.

This rearrangement joins TRBV4-1 to TRBJ1-6; D not resolved. The CDR3 totals 15 residues. CDR1 MGHRA and CDR2 YSYEKL come from the germline V gene. V lost 0 bases and J 8 bases, leaving 11 bases between the germline ends. CDR3: CASSQDGQRDSPLHF. For the CDR3, the DNA is TGCGCCAGCAGCCAAGACGGGCAGAGGGATTCACCCCTCCACTTT.

The chain uses TRBV6-5 and TRBJ1-1, with D uncertain. Germline lookup yields CDR1 MNHEY and CDR2 SVGAGI. This CDR3 comprises 13 residues. V was pared by 6 bases and J by 4 bases, with 12 bases between. CDR3 residues: CASRRSFSTEAFF. The CDR3 coding sequence is TGTGCCAGCAGAAGGAGTTTCAGCACTGAAGCTTTCTTT.

The J gene is TRBJ1-4, the V gene TRBV6-6; 7 bases agree with TRBD1. Germline loops: CDR1 MNHNY, CDR2 SVGAGI (reference sequence). The CDR3 contains 14 residues. Losses at the gene ends were 6 bases for V and 9 bases for J; bases not matched to a gene: 10. The CDR3 nucleotides read TGTGCCAGCAGGACAGGGCCCTCTCAGCAAAAACTGTTTTTT. Translation: CASRTGPSQQKLFF.

The count of this clone is one. The chain uses TRBV18 and TRBJ1-1, with 8 bases aligning to TRBD1. With V trimmed by 5 bases and J by 1 base, 0 bases remained unmatched. Germline assignment: CDR1 KGHSH and CDR2 LQKENI. This CDR3 contains 13 residues. The CDR3 region is CASSTGGNTEAFF. CDR3 DNA: TGTGCCAGCTCAACAGGGGGGAACACTGAAGCTTTCTTT.

The chain joins TRBV24-1 to TRBJ2-1; TRBD1 agrees at 9 bases. Per the germline V gene, CDR1 is KGHDR and CDR2 is SFDVKD. This CDR3 comprises 15 residues. The junction had 9 bases not matched to a gene; V was cut back by 7 bases and J by 6 bases. The CDR3 DNA reads as TGTGCCACCAGCCAGACAGGGGGGAAATTCAATGAGCAGTTCTTC. Translation gives CATSQTGGKFNEQFF.

A single count supports this clone. V gene TRBV27 combines with J gene TRBJ1-2; D is undetermined. Germline loops: CDR1 MNHEY, CDR2 SMNVEV (reference sequence). V gave up 5 bases and J gave up 4 bases, with 11 bases separating them. This CDR3 is built from 13 residues. The CDR3 nucleotides read TGTGCCAGCAGTGCCGGTAGAGGCTATGGCTACACCTTC. Protein product: CASSAGRGYGYTF.

The chain is built from TRBV6-5 and TRBJ2-3, with D unresolved. V lost 6 bases, J lost 7 bases, and 14 bases lay in between. Germline V CDR1 and CDR2: MNHEY, SVGAGI. The CDR3 runs 13 residues. CDR3: CASSHTTPNTQYF. DNA of the CDR3: TGTGCCAGCAGCCATACTACGCCCAATACGCAGTATTTT.

The rearrangement joins TRBV11-3 to TRBJ1-2; tentatively, D is TRBD1 (6 bases). The germline CDR1 and CDR2 sequences are SGHNT and YENEEA. Trimming took off 5 bases at V and 6 bases at J, with 19 bases between the two ends. This CDR3 region has 15 residues. The CDR3 spells CASSPDGGPYDGYTF. The CDR3 coding sequence is TGTGCCAGCAGCCCGGACGGGGGCCCCTATGATGGCTACACCTTC.

This clone has a handful of counts. Different DNA sequences within this sample yield the same CDR3. The V and J genes are TRBV5-1 and TRBJ2-1; 11 bases fit TRBD2. Germline values: CDR1 SGHRS, CDR2 YFSETQ. V dropped 1 base and J dropped 6; count of bases not matched to a gene: 0. The length of the CDR3 is 14 residues. The chain's CDR3 is CASSLTSGSNEQFF. The CDR3 nucleotides are TGCGCCAGCAGCTTGACTAGCGGGAGCAATGAGCAGTTCTTC.

The chain employs TRBV5-1 and TRBJ2-7; the D is unclear. The germline V and J ends were trimmed by 0 bases and 1 base, with 8 bases remaining between them. The length of the CDR3 is 14 residues. The germline CDR1 and CDR2 sequences are SGHRS and YFSETQ. The CDR3 reads CASSLATSSYEQYF. The CDR3 nucleotides are TGCGCCAGCAGCTTGGCTACGTCATCCTACGAGCAGTACTTC.

J is TRBJ1-4 and V is TRBV18, with 12 bases lining up with TRBD1. Losses at the gene ends were 3 bases for V and 0 bases for J; bases not matched to a gene: 2. The CDR3 spans 17 residues. Germline CDR1 and CDR2: KGHSH and LQKENI. CDR3 sequence (DNA): TGTGCCAGCTCACCGGGACAGGGGGCAACAACTAATGAAAAACTGTTTTTT. Protein product: CASSPGQGATTNEKLFF.

The chain combines TRBV28 with TRBJ1-2; D gene unclear. This CDR3 has 14 amino acids. The germline CDR1 and CDR2 sequences are MDHEN and SYDVKM. With 0 bases removed from V and 6 bases from J, the gap between germline ends came to 11 bases. The CDR3 DNA is TGTGCCAGCAGTTTATGGGCCCAGGTGAATGGCTACACCTTC. Its translation is CASSLWAQVNGYTF.

The rearrangement links TRBV4-1 to TRBJ2-7; TRBD2 is a possible D gene (5 bases). V lost 6 bases and J 0 bases, leaving 9 bases between the germline ends. CDR3 size: 13 residues. Per germline, CDR1 MGHRA and CDR2 YSYEKL. The CDR3 DNA reads TGCGCCAGCAGGGACGGGAACTCCTACGAGCAGTACTTC. Protein sequence: CASRDGNSYEQYF.

This clone was found a few times. This sequence joins TRBV7-9 and TRBJ2-3; TRBD1 matches at 8 bases. The CDR3 consists of 15 residues. With 2 bases clipped from V and 4 bases from J, the junction kept 5 bases outside the gene matches. Germline V lookup: CDR1 SEHNR, CDR2 FQNEAQ (reference sequence). The CDR3 nucleotides are TGTGCCAGCAGCTTAAGCAGGGGGCAGGCAGATACGCAGTATTTT. Translation: CASSLSRGQADTQYF.